This T cell receptor (beta chain) was captured in a study of shared clonotypes between healthy human individuals. Study-wide background: Researchers drew samples from two women and three men aged 18 to 49. Findings of the study overall: What naive subsets generally showed was a larger estimated richness than memory subsets showed. The study found about 5.1% of naive CD4 clonotypes shared across a handful of donors.

The table came from immunoSEQ multiplex PCR; TCRdb's copy has only in-frame clones and leaves some out. This table has more than 2 million clones, roughly 95% appearing once. As concerns this clone: The antigen is unknown.

Germline V gene sequence: CDR1 SGHTA, CDR2 FQGNSA. V shed 3 bases and J shed 6 bases, with 14 bases lying between them. The CDR3 covers 14 residues. Those who donated were healthy HIV-negative adults, with no recent acute infections or vaccinations reported. This chain connects TRBV7-2 to TRBJ2-5; D not certain. The sequenced material came from naive CD4+ T cells sorted from blood. Subset denoted: CD45RA+ positively selected. The sequence was collected from a young man in good health. DNA of the CDR3: TGTGCCAGCAGCTTTCCCCTAGATAGGCAGACCCAGTACTTC. Translation gives CASSFPLDRQTQYF.